The entry below describes one T cell receptor beta chain. It lacks a known antigen. An end of the junction differs from the germline gene, which may be a read error. The record originates from a study of T cell responses to AZD1222 COVID-19 vaccine (dated by TCRdb to the early 2020s). For context, the study as a whole: AZD1222 recipients with second doses at about 4 weeks or about 12 weeks were pooled, because spike-specific TCR depth and breadth did not differ between schedules. A total of about 230 trial participants underwent TCR sequencing, of whom about 210 received two doses of AZD1222 and some 26 received two doses of the MenACWY control vaccine. Trial participants were enrolled by age into subgroups of 18-55, 56-69 and 70-plus years, and around 150, 28 and 57 TCR-sequenced participants, respectively, were included in these subgroups. Study-wide findings and limitations: The 56-69-year group was small, and its depth increase did not reach significance, likely because of low power. Participants were mostly white British and included more females than males, and it was suggested by the authors that clonal diversity may have been underestimated. Because no day 14 peak-response samples were available, the repertoires could be characterized only after the peak T cell response. After two AZD1222 doses, both the breadth and the depth of spike-specific TCRs were significantly higher than at day 0 and than in MenACWY recipients. Epitopes outside the regions mutated in the B.1.351 and B.1.1.7 variants were reportedly recognized by nearly half of the unique spike-specific TCRs. The vaccine-associated CD4 TCRs covered the entire spike protein, and the dominant responses fell in regions 160-218 and 743-854. Conclusions about previously exposed vaccinees were limited because only six AZD1222 recipients were SARS-CoV-2 seropositive at baseline.

The CDR3 regions of human TCRbeta chains were analyzed by immunosequencing. In the source study's methods: TCRs in the repertoires were compared against a reference library of SARS-CoV-2-specific TCRs that had been generated with the MIRA antigen-specificity platform. Breadth was defined as the fraction of unique TCRs that were SARS-CoV-2-associated. Depth was defined as the fraction of total T cells that were SARS-CoV-2-associated. Using the MIRA data, each spike-specific TCR was assigned both to the spike region to which the TCR was reactive and to a CD4 or CD8 class. Log10-transformed breadth and depth values were compared by one-way ANOVA with Sidak's multiple comparisons tests. This immuneACCESS table, as held by TCRdb, lists in-frame sequences with V and J called but not all clones. Of the missing ones, under half trace to an unresolved V gene in checked studies; the others have no known cause. V, J and clone size were drawn from that table, and D and trimming were deduced from the DNA. Recorded for this sample are approximately 92,000 clones; roughly 87% of them occurred a single time. The biggest ten clones account for around 3.2% of the sample.

The time point label on this specimen signifies: baseline before first vaccination. Vaccinee samples came from UK trials COV001 and COV002, including a single-blind randomized controlled phase 2/3 trial of AZD1222 (ChAdOx1 nCoV-19) in healthy adults. Trial participant PBMC samples were collected at day 0 and day 28 after the second dose for TCRbeta chain sequencing. The germline V gene (reference sequence) gives CDR1 as DFQATT and CDR2 as SNEGSKA. Counted from cysteine to phenylalanine, this CDR3 has 11 amino acids. Here the CDR3 DNA is all that survives: 33 bases in frame from base 1. The V and J segments used are TRBV20-1 and TRBJ1-4, with TRBD1 perhaps the D gene, on 6 matching bases. The starting material was peripheral blood, obtained on day 0 of AZD1222 vaccination. This clonotype originated in an adult in good health. This receptor has the CDR3 CSARVGRQEIF. The base sequence is TGCAGTGCTAGAGTAGGGCGACAGGAGATTTTT.